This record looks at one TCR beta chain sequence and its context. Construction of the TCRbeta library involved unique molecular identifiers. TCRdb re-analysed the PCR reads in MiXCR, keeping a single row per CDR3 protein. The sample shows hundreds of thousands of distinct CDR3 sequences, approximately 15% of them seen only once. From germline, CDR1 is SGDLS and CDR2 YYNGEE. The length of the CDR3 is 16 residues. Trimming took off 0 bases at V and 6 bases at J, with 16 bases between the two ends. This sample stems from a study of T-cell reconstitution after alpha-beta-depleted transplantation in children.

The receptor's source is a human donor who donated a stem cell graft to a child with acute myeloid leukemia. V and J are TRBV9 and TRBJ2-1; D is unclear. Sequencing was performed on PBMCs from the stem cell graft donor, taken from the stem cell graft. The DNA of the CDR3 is TGTGCCAGCAGCGTAGCTATAATGTCTCTCCCCAATGAGCAGTTCTTC. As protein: CASSVAIMSLPNEQFF.